The clone carrying this TCR beta chain was seen a handful of times. The CDR3 is 15 amino acids. Germline V gene data show CDR1 as KGHDR and CDR2 as SFDVKD. Trimming shortened V by 3 bases and J by 8 bases, and 18 bases separated the two germline ends. This entry belongs to a study of CD8+CD57+ T cells in acquired aplastic anemia. TCR beta VDJ and CDR3 profiling used genomic DNA as template. TCRdb processed the reads anew with MiXCR; each CDR3 protein has one entry. The sample has 300,000 or so distinct CDR3 sequences, 45% to 65% seen once. This receptor was obtained from a human donor with severe aplastic anemia or a healthy control (not recorded which). The rearrangement uses TRBV24-1 and TRBJ1-2, with D perhaps matching TRBD1 (5 bases). Sample: sorted CD4+, CD8+, or CD8+CD57+ T cells (not recorded which) from PBMCs. Here the CDR3 reads CATSDPDSSVEGYTF. CDR3 nucleotides: TGTGCCACCAGTGATCCTGACAGTTCGGTTGAAGGCTACACCTTC.